This TCR beta chain was retrieved from a study of blood T cell repertoires in COVID-19 (dated by TCRdb to the early 2020s). Notes on the research overall: Collaborator samples came from the United States, Italy and Spain and covered acute and convalescent phases of COVID-19. The material from the prospective study consisted of cDNA or gDNA derived from T cells, B-cell-depleted T cells, or PBMCs. Deeply sampled blood TCRbeta repertoires from subjects exposed to, actively infected with, or recovered from COVID-19 were included in the dataset. The repertoires were released in a freely available public database meant as a resource for research on the immune response to SARS-CoV-2. Samples were obtained from the ongoing ImmuneRACE study (first 160 participants) and from over a thousand subjects provided by 6 global collaborators. Sample metadata almost always included a de-identified subject ID, COVID-19 status, age in years and sex. Where HLA class I and class II types were available, the types were taken from metadata supplied by the sample provider, not from assay-based typing. What the authors observed across the whole study: The amount of clinical and demographic metadata varied by source and participant and was provided uncurated.

At one collaborating source in Seattle, patients were enrolled during active infection and were followed longitudinally through the course of disease. Collaborating institutions collected whole blood in K2EDTA tubes following their own protocols. For TCRbeta analysis, collaborators shipped samples as frozen whole blood, isolated PBMCs, or DNA extracted from either of those sample types. TCRbeta CDR3 regions were amplified from genomic DNA using the immunoSEQ Assay, a bias-controlled multiplex PCR. The study's own analysis went as follows. The number of nucleated cells in each sample was estimated from the amplification of reference gene primers within the assay. To quantify the absolute abundance of each unique TCRbeta CDR3 rearrangement, sequence reads were collapsed and filtered. For each sample, productive Simpson clonality was calculated as the square root of Simpson's diversity index across productive rearrangements. TCRdb carries this immuneACCESS record with in-frame sequences only. Its versions omit some clonotypes, under half of them owing to an unresolved V gene in the studies checked, with the rest unexplained. That table is the source of V, J and clone size, and D and trimming were worked out from the DNA. The sample yields around 210,000 clones; around four fifths were counted once. The ten largest clones represent around 0.93% of the sample.

Worth noting for this clone: What this receptor recognizes is not known. Within one base of it there is no much larger clone, and no base qualities were kept.

CDR1 and CDR2 were assigned from the germline V gene as SGDLS and YYNGEE. Relative to germline, V is 4 bases shorter and J is 11 bases shorter, with 15 bases between their ends. Taken from cysteine to phenylalanine, the CDR3 has 13 residues. The retained sequence is limited to the CDR3, 39 bases, with the frame set at the first base. This sequence originates from a man aged 60 to 69 with COVID-19, enrolled during active disease. The sequence links TRBV9 to TRBJ2-2; too little of a D gene remains to name it. Sequenced material: peripheral blood. In nucleotides, the sequence is TGTGCCAGCAGCCGAGACTGGAGTTCTGAGCTGTTTTTT. Translated, this is CASSRDWSSELFF.